This is a list of T cell receptor beta chains from one sample in a study of identical twins. A single record per CDR3 protein comes from TCRdb applying MiXCR to the 5' RACE reads. Of hundreds of thousands of distinct CDR3 sequences listed, roughly 10% were seen once; the top ten hold about 7.1%. This sample also appeared in a second study, on yellow fever vaccine responses in identical twins.

The specimen was CD8+ T cells sorted from blood. The origin of the receptors is a woman aged 18-35 years in good health. Each CDR3 is given with its conserved first and last residue. D genes are given only for firm matches. The size of a clone is reported for some rows only, either as once, few or many, or as a class for expanded clones.

V	J	size	D	DNA	CDR3
TRBV11-2	TRBJ2-5	-	TRBD2	TGTGCCAGCAGCCCGGGACTAGCGGGGGGGCAAGAGACCCAGTACTTC	CASSPGLAGGQETQYF
TRBV12-3/TRBV12-4	TRBJ2-2	few	-	TGTGCCAGCACACTTAGGGCACCAGGGCGTGCGAACACCGGGGAGCTGTTTTTT	CASTLRAPGRANTGELFF
TRBV20-1	TRBJ2-5	-	TRBD2	TGCTGTGCTAGAGCGCTAGCGGGAGTAGGGAGAGAGACCCAGTACTTC	CCARALAGVGRETQYF
TRBV7-9	TRBJ2-4	-	-	TGTGCCAGCAGCTTAGGCGCGGGGTCCGGTCACATTCAGTACTTC	CASSLGAGSGHIQYF
TRBV3-1	TRBJ2-1	many	-	TGTGCCAGCAGCCAAGTACCAGGGGTGTTTATAAATGAGCAGTTCTTC	CASSQVPGVFINEQFF
TRBV4-2	TRBJ2-5	few	-	TGTGCCAGCAGCCAGGACCTAAGGTTTAGGGAGACCCAGTACTTC	CASSQDLRFRETQYF
TRBV4-1	TRBJ2-7	-	TRBD2	TGCGCCAGCAGCCAAGTTGCGGGAGGCGACGAGCAGTACTTC	CASSQVAGGDEQYF
TRBV4-3	TRBJ2-7	many	-	TGCGCCAGCAGCCAAGATCTATCGTACCCCTCCTACGAGCAGTACTTC	CASSQDLSYPSYEQYF
TRBV6-1	TRBJ1-1	few	-	TGTGCCAGCAGGGGATTGGGATCTGAAGCTTTCTTT	CASRGLGSEAFF
TRBV11-2	TRBJ2-7	-	TRBD1	TGTGCCAGCAGCTTACCCTTGGCAGGGGGTAGCTACGAGCAGTATTTC	CASSLPLAGGSYEQYF
TRBV7-9	TRBJ1-2	many	-	TGTGCCAGCAATACGGTCTTGCAGTCTAACTATGGCTACACCTTC	CASNTVLQSNYGYTF
TRBV7-9	TRBJ2-6	-	TRBD1	TGTGCCAGCATGCGGACAGGGGGCGACGTCCTGACTTTC	CASMRTGGDVLTF
TRBV3-1	TRBJ2-1	-	TRBD2	TGTGCCAGCAGCCAAGACGGGGGGAGCGATGAGCAGTTCTTC	CASSQDGGSDEQFF
TRBV28	TRBJ1-2	-	-	TGTGCCAGCAGCAGCGACTGGGTGGGCTATGGCTACACCTTC	CASSSDWVGYGYTF
TRBV7-6	TRBJ1-1	few	TRBD1	TGTGCCAGCAGCTCCCGGGACAGGCACACTGAAGCTTTCTTT	CASSSRDRHTEAFF
TRBV7-9	TRBJ2-7	many	-	TGTGCCAGCAGCCCCCCCATAAGCGGCTCCTACGAGCAGTACTTC	CASSPPISGSYEQYF
TRBV27	TRBJ1-1	few	TRBD1	TGTGCCAGCAGTTCTAGGACAGGGAAGGCTGAAGCTTTCTTT	CASSSRTGKAEAFF
TRBV25-1	TRBJ2-2	few	-	TGTGCCAGCAGTGAATGGGATAACACCGGGGAGCTGTTTTTT	CASSEWDNTGELFF
TRBV4-3	TRBJ2-1	-	-	TGCGCCAGCAGCCAAAAGGACAGCAATGAGCAGTTCTTC	CASSQKDSNEQFF
TRBV9	TRBJ1-1	many	-	TGTGCCAGCAGCGCCTGGGCGTCGAACACTGAAGCTTTCTTT	CASSAWASNTEAFF
TRBV9	TRBJ2-3	-	-	TGTGCCAGCTCAAGCGGCTGGTCAGATACGCAGTATTTT	CASSSGWSDTQYF
TRBV6-1	TRBJ2-6	-	-	TGTGCCAGCAGTAAATATTGGTCGTCGGAAGTCTCTGGGGCCAACGTCCTGACTTTC	CASSKYWSSEVSGANVLTF
TRBV20-1	TRBJ2-7	few	-	TGCAGTGCTAGAGATGGTAGCGGTTCCTACGAGCAGTACTTC	CSARDGSGSYEQYF
TRBV4-2	TRBJ1-1	many	TRBD1	TGTGCCAGCAGCCATGACAGGGGATACACTGAAGCTTTCTTT	CASSHDRGYTEAFF
TRBV9	TRBJ1-6	many	-	TGTGCCAGCAGCGTAGGTAATTCACCCCTCCACTTT	CASSVGNSPLHF
TRBV4-2	TRBJ2-4	-	TRBD2	TGTGCCAGCAGCCAGGAGATACTGGCTAGCGGGAGCGAGGGAGCCAAAAACATTCAGTACTTC	CASSQEILASGSEGAKNIQYF
TRBV12-3/TRBV12-4	TRBJ2-2	-	-	TGTGCCAGCAGTTTACCCTGGTGGACCGGGGAGCTGTTTTTT	CASSLPWWTGELFF
TRBV28	TRBJ2-1	few	TRBD2	TGTGCCAGCAGTCCTGAGCGGGGGAGGTATGAGCAGTTCTTC	CASSPERGRYEQFF
TRBV7-9	TRBJ2-3	many	-	TGTGCCAGCAGCTTTATAGGGGATACGCAGTATTTT	CASSFIGDTQYF
TRBV3-1	TRBJ2-2	many	TRBD1	TGTGCCAGCAGCCACCGGACAGGGGAGTGTTCCGGGGAGCTGTTTTTT	CASSHRTGECSGELFF
TRBV29-1	TRBJ1-2	-	TRBD1	TGCAGCGTTGACGCCTGGACAGGGATAAACTATGGCTACACCTTC	CSVDAWTGINYGYTF
TRBV2	TRBJ2-1	-	TRBD1	TGTGCCAGCAGGGCGACAGGGGTAGGCAATGAGCAGTTCTTC	CASRATGVGNEQFF
TRBV5-5	TRBJ1-2	few	-	TGTGCCAGCAGCTTTTTGGGGGGTAACTATGGCTACACCTTC	CASSFLGGNYGYTF
TRBV4-1	TRBJ2-7	many	-	TGCGCCAGCAGCGCCCGACAGGCGGCCTACGAGCAGTACTTC	CASSARQAAYEQYF
TRBV29-1	TRBJ2-1	few	-	TGCAGCGTTTTGGCGGACTCCTACAATGAGCAGTTCTTC	CSVLADSYNEQFF